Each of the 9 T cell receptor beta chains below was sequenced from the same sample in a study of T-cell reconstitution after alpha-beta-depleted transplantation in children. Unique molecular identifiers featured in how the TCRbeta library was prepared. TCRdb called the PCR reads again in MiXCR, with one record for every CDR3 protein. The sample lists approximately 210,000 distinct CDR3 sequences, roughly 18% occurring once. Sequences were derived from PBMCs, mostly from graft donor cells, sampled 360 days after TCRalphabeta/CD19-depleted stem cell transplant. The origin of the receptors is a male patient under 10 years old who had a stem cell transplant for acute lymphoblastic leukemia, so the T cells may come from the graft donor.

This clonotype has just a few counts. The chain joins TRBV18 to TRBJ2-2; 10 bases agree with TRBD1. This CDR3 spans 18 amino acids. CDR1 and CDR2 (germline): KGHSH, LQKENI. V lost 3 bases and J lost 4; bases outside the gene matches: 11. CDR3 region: CASSPSTSGTGVTGELFF. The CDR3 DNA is TGTGCCAGCTCACCCTCAACCTCCGGGACAGGGGTCACCGGGGAGCTGTTTTTT.

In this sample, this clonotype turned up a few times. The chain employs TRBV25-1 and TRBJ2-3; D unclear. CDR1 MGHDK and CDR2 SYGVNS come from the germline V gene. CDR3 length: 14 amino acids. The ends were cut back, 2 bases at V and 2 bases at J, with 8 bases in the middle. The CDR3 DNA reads TGTGCCAGCAGTGAAACGTGGGCCACAGATACGCAGTATTTT. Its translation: CASSETWATDTQYF. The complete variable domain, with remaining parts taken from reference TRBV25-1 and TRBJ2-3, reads EADIYQTPRYLVIGTGKKITLECSQTMGHDKMYWYQQDPGMELHLIHYSYGVNSTEKGDLSSESTVSRIRTEHFPLTLESARPSHTSQYLCASSETWATDTQYFGPGTRLTVL.

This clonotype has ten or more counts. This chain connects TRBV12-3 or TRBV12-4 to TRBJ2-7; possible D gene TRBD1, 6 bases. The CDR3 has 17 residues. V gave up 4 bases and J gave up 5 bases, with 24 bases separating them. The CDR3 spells CASSSVFGTTGFHEQYF. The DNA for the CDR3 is TGTGCCAGCAGTTCCGTTTTCGGGACAACGGGATTCCACGAGCAGTACTTC.

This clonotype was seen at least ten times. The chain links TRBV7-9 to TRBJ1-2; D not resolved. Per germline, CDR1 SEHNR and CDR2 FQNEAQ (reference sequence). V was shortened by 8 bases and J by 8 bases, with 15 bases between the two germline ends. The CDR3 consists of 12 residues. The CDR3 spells CASLEASKGYTF. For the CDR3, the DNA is TGTGCCAGCCTGGAGGCTTCCAAAGGCTACACCTTC.

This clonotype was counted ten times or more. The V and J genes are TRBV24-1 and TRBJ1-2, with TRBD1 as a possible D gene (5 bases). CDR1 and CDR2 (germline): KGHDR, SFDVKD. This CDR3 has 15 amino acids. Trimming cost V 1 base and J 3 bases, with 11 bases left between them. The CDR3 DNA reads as TGTGCCACCAGTGATTTAAAGCAGGGCTACTATGGCTACACCTTC. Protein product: CATSDLKQGYYGYTF.

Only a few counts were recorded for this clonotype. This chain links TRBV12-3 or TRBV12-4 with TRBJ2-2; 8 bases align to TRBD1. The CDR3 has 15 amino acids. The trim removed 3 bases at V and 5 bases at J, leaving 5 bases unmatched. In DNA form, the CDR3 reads TGTGCCAGCAGTTTTCTCAGGGGGCCTACCGGGGAGCTGTTTTTT. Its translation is CASSFLRGPTGELFF.

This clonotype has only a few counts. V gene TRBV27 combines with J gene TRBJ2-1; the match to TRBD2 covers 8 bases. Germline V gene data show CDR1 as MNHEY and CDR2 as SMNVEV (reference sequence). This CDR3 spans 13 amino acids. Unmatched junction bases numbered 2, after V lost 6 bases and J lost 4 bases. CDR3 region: CASRTGGYNEQFF. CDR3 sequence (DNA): TGTGCCAGCAGAACGGGGGGGTACAATGAGCAGTTCTTC.

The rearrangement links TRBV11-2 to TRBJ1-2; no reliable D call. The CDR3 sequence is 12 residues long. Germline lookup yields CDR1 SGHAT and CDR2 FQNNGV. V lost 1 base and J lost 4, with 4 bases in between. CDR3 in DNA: TGTGCCAGCAGCTTAGTTCGCTATGGCTACACCTTC. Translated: CASSLVRYGYTF.

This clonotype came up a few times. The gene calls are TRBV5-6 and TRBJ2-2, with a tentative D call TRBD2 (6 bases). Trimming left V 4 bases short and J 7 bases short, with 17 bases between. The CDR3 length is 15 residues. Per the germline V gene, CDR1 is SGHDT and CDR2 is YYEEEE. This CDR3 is CASSRGLLPNGELFF. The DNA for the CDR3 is TGTGCCAGCAGCCGGGGACTCCTCCCCAACGGGGAGCTGTTTTTT.